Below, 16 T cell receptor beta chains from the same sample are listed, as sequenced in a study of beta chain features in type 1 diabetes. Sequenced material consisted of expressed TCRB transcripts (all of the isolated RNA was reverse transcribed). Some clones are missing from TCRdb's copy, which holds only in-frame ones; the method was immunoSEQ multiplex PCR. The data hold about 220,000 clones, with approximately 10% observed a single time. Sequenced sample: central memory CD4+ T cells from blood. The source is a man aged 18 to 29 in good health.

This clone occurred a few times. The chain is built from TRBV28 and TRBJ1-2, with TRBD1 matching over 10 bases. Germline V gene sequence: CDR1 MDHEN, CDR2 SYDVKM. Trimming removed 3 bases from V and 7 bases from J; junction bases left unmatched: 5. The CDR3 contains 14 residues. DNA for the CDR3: TGTGCCAGCAGTTTGACAGGGGGCGCTTCTGGCTACACCTTC. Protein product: CASSLTGGASGYTF.

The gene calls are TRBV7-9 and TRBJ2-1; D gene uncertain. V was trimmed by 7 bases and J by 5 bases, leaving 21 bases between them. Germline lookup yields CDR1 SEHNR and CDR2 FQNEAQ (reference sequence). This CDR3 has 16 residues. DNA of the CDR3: TGTGCCAGCAAAGGTCGCTCTGGAATCGGAGACAATGAGCAGTTCTTC. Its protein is CASKGRSGIGDNEQFF. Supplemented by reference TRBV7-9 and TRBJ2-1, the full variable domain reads DTGVSQNPRHKITKRGQNVTFRCDPISEHNRLYWYRQTLGQGPEFLTYFQNEAQLEKSRLLSDRFSAERPKGSFSTLEIQRTEQGDSAMYLCASKGRSGIGDNEQFFGPGTRLTVL.

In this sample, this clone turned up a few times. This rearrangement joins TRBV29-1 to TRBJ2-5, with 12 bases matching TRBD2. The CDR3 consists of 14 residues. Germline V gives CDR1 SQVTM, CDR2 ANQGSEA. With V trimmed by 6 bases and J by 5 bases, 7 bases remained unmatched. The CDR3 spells CSVDPTSGGETQYF. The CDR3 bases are TGCAGCGTGGACCCCACTAGCGGGGGGGAGACCCAGTACTTC.

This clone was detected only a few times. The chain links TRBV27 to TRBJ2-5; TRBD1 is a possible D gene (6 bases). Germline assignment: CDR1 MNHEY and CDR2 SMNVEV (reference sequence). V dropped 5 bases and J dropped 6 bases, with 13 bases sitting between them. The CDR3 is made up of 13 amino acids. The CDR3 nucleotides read TGTGCCAGCAGTCTCGACAGGACTCAGACCCAGTACTTC. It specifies CASSLDRTQTQYF.

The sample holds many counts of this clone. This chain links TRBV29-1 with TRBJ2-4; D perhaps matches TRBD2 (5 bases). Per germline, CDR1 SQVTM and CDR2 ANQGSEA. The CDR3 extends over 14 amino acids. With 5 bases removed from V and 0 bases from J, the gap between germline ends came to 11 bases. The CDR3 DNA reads TGCAGCGTTCGGGAAATCCTAGCCAAAAACATTCAGTACTTC. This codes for CSVREILAKNIQYF.

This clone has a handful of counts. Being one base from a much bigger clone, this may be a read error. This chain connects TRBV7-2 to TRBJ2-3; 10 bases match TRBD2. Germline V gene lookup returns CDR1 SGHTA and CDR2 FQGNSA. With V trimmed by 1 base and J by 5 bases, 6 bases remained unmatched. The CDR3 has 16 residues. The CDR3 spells CASSLGVAGGGDTQYF. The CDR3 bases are TGTGCCAGCAGCTTAGGGGTAGCGGGAGGAGGAGATACGCAGTATTTT.

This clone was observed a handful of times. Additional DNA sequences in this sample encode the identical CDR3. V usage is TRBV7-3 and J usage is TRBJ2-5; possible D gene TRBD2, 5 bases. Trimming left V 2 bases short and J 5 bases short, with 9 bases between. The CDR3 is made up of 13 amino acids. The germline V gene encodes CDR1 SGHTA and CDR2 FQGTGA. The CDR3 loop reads CASSLREGETQYF. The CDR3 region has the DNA TGTGCCAGCAGCTTACGGGAAGGCGAGACCCAGTACTTC. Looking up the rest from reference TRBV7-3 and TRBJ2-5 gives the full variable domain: GAGVSQTPSNKVTEKGKYVELRCDPISGHTALYWYRQSLGQGPEFLIYFQGTGAADDSGLPNDRFFAVRPEGSVSTLKIQRTERGDSAVYLCASSLREGETQYFGPGTRLLVL.

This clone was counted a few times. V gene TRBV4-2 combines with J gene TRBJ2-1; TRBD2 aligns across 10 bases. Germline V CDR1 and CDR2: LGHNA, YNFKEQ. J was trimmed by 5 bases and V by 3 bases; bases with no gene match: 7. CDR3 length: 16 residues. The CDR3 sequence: CASSQERTSGHNEQFF. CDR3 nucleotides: TGTGCCAGCAGCCAGGAAAGGACTAGCGGCCACAATGAGCAGTTCTTC.

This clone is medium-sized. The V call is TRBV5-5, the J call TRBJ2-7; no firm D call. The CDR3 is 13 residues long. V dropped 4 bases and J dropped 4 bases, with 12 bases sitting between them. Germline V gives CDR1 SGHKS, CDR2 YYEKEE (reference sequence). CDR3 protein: CASSPTNLYEQYF. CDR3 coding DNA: TGTGCCAGCAGCCCGACGAACCTATACGAGCAGTACTTC.

CDR3 DNA sequence: TGTGCCAGCAGCTTGACACCTAACACTGAAGCTTTCTTT. Protein product: CASSLTPNTEAFF. The chain has TRBV7-6 and TRBJ1-1; no firm D call. V was trimmed by 3 bases and J by 2 bases, leaving 7 bases between them. Germline values: CDR1 SGHVS, CDR2 FNYEAQ. The CDR3 is 13 amino acids.

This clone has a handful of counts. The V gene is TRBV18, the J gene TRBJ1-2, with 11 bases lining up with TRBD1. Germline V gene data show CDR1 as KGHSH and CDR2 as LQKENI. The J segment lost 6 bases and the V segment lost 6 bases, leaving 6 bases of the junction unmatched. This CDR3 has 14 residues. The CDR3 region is CASSTRTGGDGYTF. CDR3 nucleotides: TGTGCCAGCTCCACCAGGACAGGGGGCGATGGCTACACCTTC.

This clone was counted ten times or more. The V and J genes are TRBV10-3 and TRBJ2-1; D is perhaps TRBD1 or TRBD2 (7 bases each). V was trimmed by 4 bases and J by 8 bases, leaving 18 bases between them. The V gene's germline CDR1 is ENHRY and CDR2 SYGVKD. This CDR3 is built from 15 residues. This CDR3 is CAISGSAGRGHEQFF. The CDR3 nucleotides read TGTGCCATCAGTGGCTCGGCGGGGAGGGGGCATGAGCAGTTCTTC.

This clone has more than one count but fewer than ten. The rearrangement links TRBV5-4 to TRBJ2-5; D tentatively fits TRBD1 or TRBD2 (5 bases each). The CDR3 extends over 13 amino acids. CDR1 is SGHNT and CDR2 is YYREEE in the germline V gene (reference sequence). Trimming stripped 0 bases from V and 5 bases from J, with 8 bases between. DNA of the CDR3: TGTGCCAGCAGCTTGGAGTGGGGGGAGACCCAGTACTTC. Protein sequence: CASSLEWGETQYF.

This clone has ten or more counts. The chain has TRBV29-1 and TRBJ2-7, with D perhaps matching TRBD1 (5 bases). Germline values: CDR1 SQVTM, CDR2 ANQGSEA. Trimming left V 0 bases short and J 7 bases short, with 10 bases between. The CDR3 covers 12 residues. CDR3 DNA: TGCAGCGTTGAAGACAGGGAAAGGGAGCAGTACTTC. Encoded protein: CSVEDREREQYF.

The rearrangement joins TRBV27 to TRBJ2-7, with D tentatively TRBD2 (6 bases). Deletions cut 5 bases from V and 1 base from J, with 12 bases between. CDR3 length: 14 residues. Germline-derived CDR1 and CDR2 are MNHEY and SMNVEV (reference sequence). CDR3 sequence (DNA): TGTGCCAGCAGTCCACATAGCGGATCCTACGAGCAGTACTTC. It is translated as CASSPHSGSYEQYF.

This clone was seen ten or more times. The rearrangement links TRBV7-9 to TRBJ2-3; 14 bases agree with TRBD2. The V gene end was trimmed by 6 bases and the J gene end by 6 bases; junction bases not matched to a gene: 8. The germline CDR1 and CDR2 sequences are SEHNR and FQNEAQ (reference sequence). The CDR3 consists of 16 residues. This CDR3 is CASSVGLAGGWDTQYF. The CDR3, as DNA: TGTGCCAGCAGTGTCGGACTAGCGGGAGGTTGGGATACGCAGTATTTT. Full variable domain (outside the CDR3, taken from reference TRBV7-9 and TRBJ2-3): DTGVSQNPRHKITKRGQNVTFRCDPISEHNRLYWYRQTLGQGPEFLTYFQNEAQLEKSRLLSDRFSAERPKGSFSTLEIQRTEQGDSAMYLCASSVGLAGGWDTQYFGPGTRLTVL.